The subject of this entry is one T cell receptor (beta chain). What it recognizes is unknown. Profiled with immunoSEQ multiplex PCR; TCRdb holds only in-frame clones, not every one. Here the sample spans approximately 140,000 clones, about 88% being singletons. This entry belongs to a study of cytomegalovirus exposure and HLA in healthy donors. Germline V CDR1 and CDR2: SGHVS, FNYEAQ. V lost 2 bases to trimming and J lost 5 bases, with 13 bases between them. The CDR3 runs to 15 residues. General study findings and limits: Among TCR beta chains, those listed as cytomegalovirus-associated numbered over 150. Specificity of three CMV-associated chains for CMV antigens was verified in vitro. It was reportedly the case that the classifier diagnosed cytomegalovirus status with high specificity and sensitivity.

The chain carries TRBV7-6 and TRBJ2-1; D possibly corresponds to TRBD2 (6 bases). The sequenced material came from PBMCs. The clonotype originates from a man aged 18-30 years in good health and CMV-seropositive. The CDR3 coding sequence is TGTGCCAGCAGCTTATACGGGAGTAGGGACAATGAGCAGTTCTTC. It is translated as CASSLYGSRDNEQFF.